One sample yielded the 6 T cell receptor beta chains listed below, sequenced in a study of identical twins. TCRdb recomputed calls from the 5' RACE reads with MiXCR, one row per CDR3 protein. The sample has a few hundred thousand distinct CDR3 sequences, roughly 20% seen once. Material for sequencing was naive T cells sorted from blood. The receptor source for this set is a man aged 45-65 years in good health.

CDR3 sequence reads: CASSPVGMTEAFF. DNA for the CDR3: TGTGCCAGCAGCCCCGTGGGGATGACTGAAGCTTTCTTT. The chain recombines TRBV12-3 or TRBV12-4 with TRBJ1-1; D gene ambiguous. V shed 6 bases and J shed 5 bases, with 13 bases lying between them. The length of the CDR3 is 13 residues.

This clonotype has only a few counts. J is TRBJ2-7 and V is TRBV20-1; 10 bases agree with TRBD1. V was clipped by 0 bases and J by 6 bases; unmatched bases: 11. This CDR3 is built from 16 residues. Germline CDR1 is DFQATT and CDR2 is SNEGSKA (reference sequence). CDR3 DNA: TGCAGTGCTAGAGAATTCCCGGGACAGGGGTGGCCCGAGCAGTACTTC. Translating gives CSAREFPGQGWPEQYF.

V is TRBV11-2 and J is TRBJ2-5, with a tentative D call TRBD1 (5 bases). CDR1 SGHAT and CDR2 FQNNGV come from the germline V gene. The CDR3 runs 17 residues. Between the trimmed V and J ends, which lost 1 base and 2 bases, there was a span of 17 bases. In DNA form, the CDR3 reads TGTGCCAGCAGCTTAGTTCCAATAGGGGAAGCTCAAGAGACCCAGTACTTC. It is translated as CASSLVPIGEAQETQYF.

In its sample, this clonotype was seen many times. The V call is TRBV20-1, the J call TRBJ2-7; D is unclear. Trimming took off 3 bases at V and 1 base at J, with 10 bases between the two ends. This CDR3 contains 13 residues. Per germline, CDR1 DFQATT and CDR2 SNEGSKA (reference sequence). CDR3 bases: TGCAGTGCTAGCCCTCTACCATCCTACGAGCAGTACTTC. This translates into CSASPLPSYEQYF.

V usage is TRBV12-3 or TRBV12-4 and J usage is TRBJ2-5, with no clear D. V was pared by 6 bases and J by 7 bases, with 15 bases between. The CDR3 extends over 13 amino acids. In nucleotides, the CDR3 is TGTGCCAGCAGCCCCGACATCGGCGGGACCCAGTACTTC. Protein sequence: CASSPDIGGTQYF.

This rearrangement joins TRBV20-1 to TRBJ2-1; D is possibly TRBD2 (5 bases). The V end was cut by 1 base, the J end by 0 bases, with 10 bases between. The CDR3 contains 15 residues. CDR1 is DFQATT and CDR2 is SNEGSKA in the germline V gene (reference sequence). The CDR3 sequence: CSARGRGSSYNEQFF. The CDR3 coding sequence is TGCAGTGCTAGAGGTCGGGGAAGCTCCTACAATGAGCAGTTCTTC.